The 18 T cell receptor beta chains given below trace back to one sample, sequenced in a study of glioma-infiltrating T cells. The iRepertoire nested amplicon-rescue multiplex PCR amplified TCR alpha and beta CDR3s from RNA. From the multiplex PCR reads, TCRdb called clonotypes with MiXCR, one entry per CDR3 protein. The sample yields more than 300,000 distinct CDR3 sequences, less than 50% seen once. Sequencing was performed on glioma tissue, nonneoplastic brain tissue, or PBMCs (not recorded which). The source of these receptors is a human donor with low-grade glioma or glioblastoma, undergoing nonglioma brain surgery, or in good health (not recorded which).

Notes on this clonotype: The germline gene is not matched at one end of the junction; a read error may be the cause. The rearrangement joins TRBV19 to TRBJ2-1; the D is unclear. This CDR3 comprises 13 residues. The V gene's germline CDR1 is LNHDA and CDR2 SQIVND (reference sequence). The CDR3 here is CASSTAHYDEQFF. The CDR3 DNA is TGTGCCAGTAGTACCGCCCACTACGATGAGCAGTTCTTC.

The table lists this clonotype with a count of one. The rearrangement uses TRBV7-9 and TRBJ1-4; 9 nucleotides agree with TRBD1. With V trimmed by 4 bases and J by 3 bases, 9 bases remained unmatched. From germline, CDR1 is SEHNR and CDR2 FQNEAQ (reference sequence). CDR3 length equals 17 residues. The DNA of the CDR3 is TGTGCCAGCAGCTACCTAACAGGGGGCAGGGCTAATGAAAAACTGTTTTTT. As protein: CASSYLTGGRANEKLFF.

This clonotype was seen a few times. The genes are TRBV20-1 and TRBJ1-2, with D uncertain. The CDR3 is 13 residues long. V shed 5 bases and J shed 1 base, with 11 bases lying between them. CDR1 and CDR2 (germline): DFQATT, SNEGSKA (reference sequence). The CDR3 loop is CSASGTNNYGYTF. CDR3 in DNA: TGCAGTGCTTCAGGCACCAATAACTATGGCTACACCTTC.

The chain links TRBV7-6 to TRBJ2-1, with D hard to call. Trimming shortened V by 5 bases and J by 3 bases, and 14 bases separated the two germline ends. The CDR3 totals 15 residues. Per germline, CDR1 SGHVS and CDR2 FNYEAQ. CDR3 sequence: CASSQDNADYNEQFF. The CDR3 DNA follows: TGTGCCAGCAGCCAAGATAACGCTGACTACAATGAGCAGTTCTTC.

The chain joins TRBV5-4 to TRBJ2-3, with D unclear. With 4 bases removed from V and 0 bases from J, the gap between germline ends came to 6 bases. The CDR3 has 13 amino acids. Germline lookup yields CDR1 SGHNT and CDR2 YYREEE (reference sequence). The CDR3 is CASSKDSTDTQYF. The DNA for the CDR3 is TGTGCCAGCAGCAAGGACAGCACAGATACGCAGTATTTT. Full variable domain (outside the CDR3, taken from reference TRBV5-4 and TRBJ2-3): ETGVTQSPTHLIKTRGQQVTLRCSSQSGHNTVSWYQQALGQGPQFIFQYYREEENGRGNFPPRFSGLQFPNYSSELNVNALELDDSALYLCASSKDSTDTQYFGPGTRLTVL.

This clonotype has a single count. This likely comes from a read error, as the CDR3 has no conserved phenylalanine or tryptophan at its end. This chain uses TRBV7-9 with TRBJ2-1; 10 nucleotides align to TRBD2. The V segment lost 4 bases and the J segment 5 bases; nucleotides outside the gene matches: 8. Germline V gene sequence: CDR1 SEHNR, CDR2 FQNEAQ (reference sequence). This CDR3 spans 16 amino acids. The CDR3 DNA reads TGTGCCAGCAGCTCGGACTGGACTAGCGGCCACAATGAGCAGTTCCTC. It codes for CASSSDWTSGHNEQFL.

Comments on this clonotype: A much larger clone lies one base from this, so it may be a read error. This chain joins TRBV6-5 and TRBJ1-5; 8 bases agree with TRBD1. The CDR3 is made up of 17 amino acids. Germline loops: CDR1 MNHEY, CDR2 SVGAGI. CDR3 in amino acids: CASSSRDRPYSDQPQHF. The CDR3 DNA follows: TGTGCCAGCAGTTCCCGGGACAGGCCGTATAGCGATCAGCCCCAGCATTTT.

The V gene is TRBV6-5, the J gene TRBJ2-1; no definite D call. The V end was cut by 5 bases, the J end by 3 bases, with 14 bases between. The CDR3 covers 15 residues. Per the germline V gene, CDR1 is MNHEY and CDR2 is SVGAGI. The CDR3, as DNA: TGTGCCAGCAGTGTCGCAGGCCCGAACTACAATGAGCAGTTCTTC. It codes for CASSVAGPNYNEQFF.

The chain employs TRBV4-3 and TRBJ2-1; no clear D. The CDR3 spans 15 residues. Germline V gene sequence: CDR1 LGHNA, CDR2 YSLEER. Trimming took off 0 bases at V and 5 bases at J, with 11 bases between the two ends. In DNA, the CDR3 is TGCGCCAGCAGCCAAGATATGGGCTATCACAATGAGCAGTTCTTC. Its protein product is CASSQDMGYHNEQFF.

The chain employs TRBV6-2 or TRBV6-3 and TRBJ1-2; weak D call: TRBD1 (5 bases). Germline V gene sequence: CDR1 MNHEY, CDR2 SVGEGT. The CDR3 has 14 residues. The ends were cut back, 2 bases at V and 4 bases at J, with 11 bases in the middle. The CDR3 spells CASSYAGPRYGYTF. The CDR3, as DNA: TGTGCCAGCAGTTACGCGGGACCCCGCTATGGCTACACCTTC.

The rearrangement uses TRBV7-2 and TRBJ2-7, with 7 bases lining up with TRBD1. In germline, CDR1 is SGHTA, CDR2 FQGNSA. This CDR3 spans 15 amino acids. J lost 3 bases, V lost 5 bases, and 10 bases had no gene match. Written as DNA, the CDR3 is TGTGCCAGCAGCACAAGGCCGGGACAGCACTACGAGCAGTACTTC. It specifies CASSTRPGQHYEQYF.

This clonotype came up once. The chain recombines TRBV5-6 with TRBJ1-6; D unresolved. This CDR3 contains 16 residues. CDR1 SGHDT and CDR2 YYEEEE come from the germline V gene. Trimming left V 0 bases short and J 5 bases short, with 12 bases between. CDR3 protein: CASSLDRGVDNSPLHF. CDR3 DNA: TGTGCCAGCAGCTTGGATCGCGGGGTTGATAATTCACCCCTCCACTTT.

There are a few counts of this clonotype. The chain combines TRBV29-1 with TRBJ2-5; no definite D call. V was cut by 5 bases and J by 4 bases, with 11 bases left in between. Germline loops: CDR1 SQVTM, CDR2 ANQGSEA. This CDR3 contains 12 residues. The CDR3 coding sequence is TGCAGCGTTCTTAGAATCGGAGAGACCCAGTACTTC. Residues: CSVLRIGETQYF.

V and J are TRBV20-1 and TRBJ2-1; the match to TRBD2 covers 11 bases. The V gene end was trimmed by 3 bases and the J gene end by 7 bases; junction bases not matched to a gene: 17. The CDR3 runs to 18 residues. Germline CDR1 and CDR2: DFQATT and SNEGSKA (reference sequence). CDR3 DNA: TGCAGTGCTAGTTGGAGGGCTTTGCTAGCGGGAGGTATTAATGAGCAGTTCTTC. This gives the protein CSASWRALLAGGINEQFF.

This clonotype has a count of ten or more. The chain has TRBV28 and TRBJ1-2, with D possibly matching TRBD1 (6 bases). Germline V gene lookup returns CDR1 MDHEN and CDR2 SYDVKM. With 5 bases removed from V and 4 bases from J, the gap between germline ends came to 14 bases. This CDR3 contains 14 residues. The chain's CDR3 is CASSPQGTLYGYTF. The CDR3 DNA sequence: TGTGCCAGCAGTCCCCAGGGGACCCTCTATGGCTACACCTTC.

This clonotype was picked up a small number of times. This rearrangement joins TRBV11-1 to TRBJ1-1; no clear D gene. Germline CDR1 and CDR2: SGHAT and FQDESV (reference sequence). The CDR3 has 16 residues. V gave up 6 bases and J gave up 1 base, with 18 bases separating them. CDR3 nucleotide sequence: TGTGCCAGCAGGACCATCCCAACTATCGGGAACACTGAAGCTTTCTTT. The encoded protein is CASRTIPTIGNTEAFF.

This clonotype turned up a few times. V is TRBV28 and J is TRBJ1-2, with D unresolved. The germline gives CDR1 MDHEN, CDR2 SYDVKM. V lost 7 bases to trimming and J lost 0 bases, with 15 bases between them. The CDR3 is 15 amino acids. The CDR3 region is CASNPVGRTNYGYTF. The CDR3 DNA sequence: TGTGCCAGCAACCCCGTGGGAAGGACTAACTATGGCTACACCTTC.

A word on this clonotype: At one of its ends the junction is not consistent with the germline gene, which may arise from a read error. The J gene is TRBJ1-1, the V gene TRBV7-3; 7 bases align to TRBD1. CDR1 is SGHTA, CDR2 FQGTGA, per germline. CDR3 size: 15 residues. CDR3: CASSLTWDRRTEAFF. The CDR3 nucleotides are TGTGCCAGCAGCCTAACGTGGGACAGAAGGACTGAAGCTTTCTTT.